Below are 10 T cell receptor beta chains sequenced from a single sample in a study of blood T cell repertoires in COVID-19. TCRdb's copy holds only in-frame clones and misses some; the assay was immunoSEQ multiplex PCR. The data contain some 250,000 clones, roughly nine tenths of them singletons. Sequencing was done on a sample of peripheral blood. All receptors derive from a woman in her twenties or thirties with COVID-19, enrolled during active disease.

The count of this clone is one. The chain is built from TRBV6-1 and TRBJ2-7; D possibly corresponds to TRBD1 (5 bases). Germline V gene sequence: CDR1 MNHNS, CDR2 SASEGT. V dropped 3 bases and J dropped 2 bases, with 11 bases sitting between them. The CDR3 is 14 residues long. The CDR3 DNA sequence: TGTGCCAGCAGTGATAGGGGCCGAGCCTACGAGCAGTACTTC. As protein: CASSDRGRAYEQYF.

The J gene is TRBJ1-6, the V gene TRBV6-5; TRBD1 matches 9 bases. The CDR3 consists of 13 residues. The germline V gene encodes CDR1 MNHEY and CDR2 SVGAGI. V shed 8 bases, J shed 10 bases, and the junction held 6 bases outside the gene matches. CDR3 coding DNA: TGTGCCAGCGCCGACAGGGGGAGGTCACCCCTCCACTTT. It yields the protein CASADRGRSPLHF.

The chain joins TRBV7-9 to TRBJ1-6, with D uncertain. The CDR3 consists of 15 residues. Trimming removed 2 bases from V and 7 bases from J, with 12 bases in between. Germline lookup yields CDR1 SEHNR and CDR2 FQNEAQ (reference sequence). The CDR3 DNA follows: TGTGCCAGCAGCTTAAGTCAGGCATACAATTCACCCCTCCACTTT. Its protein product is CASSLSQAYNSPLHF.

The V gene is TRBV3-1 (or the pseudogene TRBV3-2), the J gene TRBJ1-1; D remains ambiguous. The CDR3 is 12 residues long. The germline V gene has CDR1 LGHDT and CDR2 YNNKEL (reference sequence). The V end lost 6 bases, the J end lost 4 bases, and 9 bases lay between the germline ends. As DNA, the CDR3 is TGTGCCAGCAGGAGCCCCGGCACTGAAGCTTTCTTT. Translation: CASRSPGTEAFF.

The rearrangement joins TRBV7-6 to TRBJ2-1; D may be TRBD2 (6 bases). Germline V CDR1 and CDR2: SGHVS, FNYEAQ. This CDR3 comprises 13 residues. V was trimmed by 3 bases and J by 16 bases, leaving 19 bases between them. CDR3 amino acids: CASSLTRGAGLFF. The CDR3 nucleotides read TGTGCCAGCAGCTTGACGAGAGGAGCGGGTTTATTCTTC. The variable domain in full, completed from reference TRBV7-6 and TRBJ2-1, reads GAGVSQSPRYKVTKRGQDVALRCDPISGHVSLYWYRQALGQGPEFLTYFNYEAQQDKSGLPNDRFSAERPEGSISTLTIQRTEQRDSAMYRCASSLTRGAGLFFGPGTRLTVL.

The rearrangement joins TRBV5-8 to TRBJ2-5, with D unclear. Between the trimmed V and J ends, which lost 2 bases and 1 base, there was a span of 12 bases. The CDR3 runs to 15 residues. Germline V gene data show CDR1 as SGHTS and CDR2 as YDEGEE. The CDR3 DNA follows: TGTGCCAGCAGCTTTGGGCCGCCCCTCCAAGAGACCCAGTACTTC. Translation: CASSFGPPLQETQYF.

The CDR3, as DNA: TGTGCCAGCAGCTTACTGGGGCCGGGCTATGGCTACACCTTC. Its protein product is CASSLLGPGYGYTF. The rearrangement links TRBV7-2 to TRBJ1-2; D perhaps matches TRBD1 (5 bases). V lost 2 bases to trimming and J lost 4 bases, with 11 bases between them. CDR1 and CDR2 from the germline V gene are SGHTA and FQGNSA. CDR3 length: 14 residues. The whole variable domain, filled in from reference TRBV7-2 and TRBJ1-2, reads GAGVSQSPSNKVTEKGKDVELRCDPISGHTALYWYRQSLGQGLEFLIYFQGNSAPDKSGLPSDRFSAERTGGSVSTLTIQRTQQEDSAVYLCASSLLGPGYGYTFGSGTRLTVV.

CDR3 protein: CASSPEGRTYEQYF. As DNA, the CDR3 is TGCGCCAGCAGTCCTGAGGGGAGGACTTACGAGCAGTACTTC. The chain has TRBV5-1 and TRBJ2-7; perhaps TRBD2 as D (6 bases). Trimming shortened V by 5 bases and J by 4 bases, and 16 bases separated the two germline ends. From germline, CDR1 is SGHRS and CDR2 YFSETQ. The CDR3 extends over 14 amino acids.

The chain combines TRBV7-6 with TRBJ1-2; TRBD1 aligns across 8 bases. The trim removed 1 base at V and 7 bases at J, leaving 8 bases unmatched. The germline V gene has CDR1 SGHVS and CDR2 FNYEAQ. The CDR3 totals 15 residues. The CDR3 nucleotides are TGTGCCAGCAGCTTAGGGGGGCAGGGGGCCGGTGGCTACACCTTC. Translated, it gives CASSLGGQGAGGYTF.

This clone appeared a few times. The V call is TRBV6-1, the J call TRBJ2-2; maybe TRBD2 (7 bases). The length of the CDR3 is 16 residues. Germline CDR1 and CDR2: MNHNS and SASEGT. V lost 4 bases and J 0 bases, leaving 12 bases between the germline ends. The CDR3 loop is CASSGGGTTNTGELFF. Written as DNA, the CDR3 is TGTGCCAGCAGTGGGGGGGGGACAACGAACACCGGGGAGCTGTTTTTT.